This T cell receptor beta chain was observed in a study of blood T cell repertoires in COVID-19. Study information: Sites across the United States, Italy and Spain contributed samples from acute and convalescent COVID-19.

Some clones are missing from TCRdb's copy, which holds only in-frame ones; the method was immunoSEQ multiplex PCR. The sample shows approximately 62,000 clones, 81% of them seen only once. This clone was seen only a few times. V dropped 4 bases and J dropped 3 bases, with 9 bases sitting between them. This CDR3 has 13 residues. Germline V gene data show CDR1 as KGHSH and CDR2 as LQKENI. V gene TRBV18 combines with J gene TRBJ1-2; no clear D gene. The sample comprised peripheral blood. The clonotype comes from a man at least 80 years old with acute or convalescent COVID-19. The CDR3 DNA reads as TGTGCCAGCTCACTGCAGACTGACTATGGCTACACCTTC. Residues: CASSLQTDYGYTF.